What follows are 6 T cell receptor beta chains derived from one specimen sequenced in a study of shared clonotypes between healthy human individuals. Assay used: immunoSEQ multiplex PCR; TCRdb lists only in-frame clones, some missing. This sample has roughly 1,000,000 clones, with 75% to 80% found just once. Sequenced sample: memory CD4+ T cells from PBMCs. Subset: CD45RA-negative fraction. All receptors come from a man between 18 and 35 years old in good health. Some clones in this sample may be carry-over from other donors' samples.

About this clone: Other DNA sequences within the sample encode an identical CDR3. The V call is TRBV7-3, the J call TRBJ2-3; 10 bases are a match to TRBD2. The V segment lost 5 bases and the J segment 6 bases; nucleotides outside the gene matches: 2. The germline V gene has CDR1 SGHTA and CDR2 FQGTGA. The CDR3 runs to 13 residues. The CDR3 sequence is CASSLSGRDTQYF. In DNA, the CDR3 is TGTGCCAGCAGCCTTAGCGGGAGGGATACGCAGTATTTT.

A note on this clone: In the same sample, other DNA sequences code for this CDR3. The chain is built from TRBV5-1 and TRBJ1-4, with unresolved D. Per germline, CDR1 SGHRS and CDR2 YFSETQ. V was trimmed by 4 bases and J by 4 bases, leaving 14 bases between them. The CDR3 has 15 residues. The CDR3 DNA sequence: TGCGCCAGCAGCCCTGGAACCGGATATAATGAAAAACTGTTTTTT. Translated, it gives CASSPGTGYNEKLFF.

This clone has only a few counts. This chain uses TRBV6-5 with TRBJ1-5; 10 bases are shared with TRBD1. Germline V CDR1 and CDR2: MNHEY, SVGAGI. The CDR3 contains 15 residues. Unmatched junction bases numbered 8, after V lost 6 bases and J lost 6 bases. CDR3 residues: CASSPWTGGIQPQHF. DNA for the CDR3: TGTGCCAGCAGCCCCTGGACAGGGGGTATTCAGCCCCAGCATTTT.

Turning to this clone: This CDR3 is also generated by other DNA sequences in the sample. The chain uses TRBV27 and TRBJ1-4; TRBD1 might be the D (6 bases). V lost 5 bases and J 7 bases, leaving 11 bases between the germline ends. The germline V gene encodes CDR1 MNHEY and CDR2 SMNVEV (reference sequence). CDR3 size: 13 residues. This CDR3 reads CASSLRGGEKLFF. DNA for the CDR3: TGTGCCAGCAGTCTGAGGGGGGGTGAAAAACTGTTTTTT. The whole variable domain, filled in from reference TRBV27 and TRBJ1-4, reads EAQVTQNPRYLITVTGKKLTVTCSQNMNHEYMSWYRQDPGLGLRQIYYSMNVEVTDKGDVPEGYKVSRKEKRNFPLILESPSPNQTSLYFCASSLRGGEKLFFGSGTQLSVL.

The gene calls are TRBV2 and TRBJ1-5, with D perhaps TRBD1 (5 bases). The CDR3 has 14 amino acids. V shed 6 bases and J shed 7 bases, with 16 bases lying between them. The germline CDR1 and CDR2 sequences are SNHLY and FYNNEI. CDR3 protein: CASSLLGREQPQHF. In nucleotides, the CDR3 is TGTGCCAGCAGCCTCCTGGGGCGAGAACAGCCCCAGCATTTT.

The V call is TRBV12-5, the J call TRBJ1-1; TRBD1 is a possible D gene (6 bases). CDR1 is LGHNT, CDR2 FRNRAP, per germline. This CDR3 has 16 amino acids. Trimming took off 6 bases at V and 1 base at J, with 18 bases between the two ends. This CDR3 is CASGRQTGPSNTEAFF. The CDR3 nucleotides are TGTGCTAGTGGACGACAGACAGGCCCTTCGAACACTGAAGCTTTCTTT.